This is a list of T cell receptor beta chains from one sample in a study of blood T cell repertoires in COVID-19. Measured with immunoSEQ multiplex PCR; TCRdb has only the in-frame clones, and not every one. The sample shows 88,000 or so clones, about 85% of them seen only once. Sequenced material: peripheral blood. The source is a man aged 55 to 70 with acute or convalescent COVID-19. CDR3s include the opening cysteine and the closing phenylalanine or tryptophan. A D gene is named only where the DNA matches it firmly. Size tells how often a clone was seen (once, few, many) or the class of an expanded clone, and some rows leave it out.

CDR3nt: TGTGCCAGCAGCTTGGGGGGGGTTAAGAATTCACCCCTCCACTTT; CDR3aa: CASSLGGVKNSPLHF; v_gene: TRBV13; j_gene: TRBJ1-6; abundance: NA; d_gene: NA
CDR3nt: TGTGCCAGCAGCCAATCTTTCGGGGGAAGCAATCAGCCCCAGCATTTT; CDR3aa: CASSQSFGGSNQPQHF; v_gene: TRBV16; j_gene: TRBJ1-5; abundance: NA; d_gene: NA
CDR3nt: TGTGCCAGCAGCCGGATGGGGAGGAGCAATCAGCCCCAGCATTTT; CDR3aa: CASSRMGRSNQPQHF; v_gene: TRBV7-2; j_gene: TRBJ1-5; abundance: NA; d_gene: NA
CDR3nt: TGTGCCAGTAGTATGGGGCAGGTCTCCTACGAGCAGTACTTC; CDR3aa: CASSMGQVSYEQYF; v_gene: TRBV19; j_gene: TRBJ2-7; abundance: NA; d_gene: NA
CDR3nt: TGCAGCGTTGCCGACAATGAGCAGTTCTTC; CDR3aa: CSVADNEQFF; v_gene: TRBV29-1; j_gene: TRBJ2-1; abundance: NA; d_gene: NA
CDR3nt: TGTGCCAGCAGCTTAGAGAGGACAGTGGGCACTGAAGCTTTCTTT; CDR3aa: CASSLERTVGTEAFF; v_gene: TRBV11-1; j_gene: TRBJ1-1; abundance: NA; d_gene: NA
CDR3nt: TGTGCCAGCAGTTCTCGACAGGGACCTGAAGCTTTCTTT; CDR3aa: CASSSRQGPEAFF; v_gene: TRBV27; j_gene: TRBJ1-1; abundance: few; d_gene: TRBD1
CDR3nt: TGTGCCAGCAGCCGGGGACTAGCGGGAGCCTCAGATACGCAGTATTTT; CDR3aa: CASSRGLAGASDTQYF; v_gene: TRBV3-1/TRBV3-2; j_gene: TRBJ2-3; abundance: NA; d_gene: TRBD2
CDR3nt: TGTGCCAGCACCCCAGGGTTTGTAGACGAGCAGTACTTC; CDR3aa: CASTPGFVDEQYF; v_gene: TRBV6-5; j_gene: TRBJ2-7; abundance: NA; d_gene: NA
CDR3nt: TGCAGTGCTAGTCCCTCGAGTTACGAGCAGTACTTC; CDR3aa: CSASPSSYEQYF; v_gene: TRBV20-1; j_gene: TRBJ2-7; abundance: few; d_gene: NA
CDR3nt: TGCGCCAGCAGCTTTTGGGCCCGAGTTGGCAGGAATGAAAAACTGTTTTTT; CDR3aa: CASSFWARVGRNEKLFF; v_gene: TRBV5-1; j_gene: TRBJ1-4; abundance: NA; d_gene: NA
CDR3nt: TGTGCCAGCAGTTACGCGGACAGGGTCAATCAGCCCCAGCATTTT; CDR3aa: CASSYADRVNQPQHF; v_gene: TRBV6-2/TRBV6-3; j_gene: TRBJ1-5; abundance: NA; d_gene: TRBD1
CDR3nt: TGTGCCAGCAGCGCCCTAGTCGGTGGAGGCACTGAAGCTTTCTTT; CDR3aa: CASSALVGGGTEAFF; v_gene: TRBV9; j_gene: TRBJ1-1; abundance: NA; d_gene: NA
CDR3nt: TGTGCCAGCAGCCTCTCGACAGTTAACTATGGCTACACCTTC; CDR3aa: CASSLSTVNYGYTF; v_gene: TRBV7-9; j_gene: TRBJ1-2; abundance: NA; d_gene: NA
CDR3nt: TGTGCCAGCAGTTACTCAGGCAGCGGATACACAGATACGCAGTATTTT; CDR3aa: CASSYSGSGYTDTQYF; v_gene: TRBV6-5; j_gene: TRBJ2-3; abundance: few; d_gene: NA
CDR3nt: TGTGCCAGTCCGCACCCGGCTAGTGGGGGGAGACAGCAGTTCTTC; CDR3aa: CASPHPASGGRQQFF; v_gene: TRBV7-2; j_gene: TRBJ2-1; abundance: NA; d_gene: NA
CDR3nt: TGTGCCACCAGTGATTTGGGGCACGAGCAGTACTTC; CDR3aa: CATSDLGHEQYF; v_gene: TRBV24-1; j_gene: TRBJ2-7; abundance: NA; d_gene: NA
CDR3nt: TGTGCCAGCAGCCTAGGCGCAGGGGGTCGGGAGACCCAGTACTTC; CDR3aa: CASSLGAGGRETQYF; v_gene: TRBV7-2; j_gene: TRBJ2-5; abundance: NA; d_gene: TRBD1
CDR3nt: TGTGCCAGCAGGCAGGAAGAGACCCAGTACTTC; CDR3aa: CASRQEETQYF; v_gene: TRBV5-8; j_gene: TRBJ2-5; abundance: NA; d_gene: NA
CDR3nt: TGCGCCAGCAGTGAGTCGACAGGGGGTATCGGCGCTAACTATGGCTACACCTTC; CDR3aa: CASSESTGGIGANYGYTF; v_gene: TRBV10-1; j_gene: TRBJ1-2; abundance: NA; d_gene: TRBD1
CDR3nt: TGTGCCAGTAGACCAACCGGGACATTGAACACTGAAGCTTTCTTT; CDR3aa: CASRPTGTLNTEAFF; v_gene: TRBV9; j_gene: TRBJ1-1; abundance: NA; d_gene: NA
CDR3nt: TGTGCCAGCAGCTTCGGGGTGACCACCGGGGAGCTGTTTTTT; CDR3aa: CASSFGVTTGELFF; v_gene: TRBV11-2; j_gene: TRBJ2-2; abundance: NA; d_gene: NA
CDR3nt: TGTGCCAGCAGTTTCCCACTACTAGCGGGAGGCCCGAACACCGGGGAGCTGTTTTTT; CDR3aa: CASSFPLLAGGPNTGELFF; v_gene: TRBV27; j_gene: TRBJ2-2; abundance: NA; d_gene: TRBD2
CDR3nt: TGTGCCAGCTCACCCGAACCGGGACAGGGTTACTCACCCCTCCACTTT; CDR3aa: CASSPEPGQGYSPLHF; v_gene: TRBV18; j_gene: TRBJ1-6; abundance: NA; d_gene: TRBD1
CDR3nt: TGCGCCAGCAGCTTGGCCGGGACACAGGCTGGAAACACCATATATTTT; CDR3aa: CASSLAGTQAGNTIYF; v_gene: TRBV5-1; j_gene: TRBJ1-3; abundance: NA; d_gene: NA
CDR3nt: TGTGCCAGCAGCCAGGCCGACGGGACAGGGGGCTACGAGCAGTACTTC; CDR3aa: CASSQADGTGGYEQYF; v_gene: TRBV4-2; j_gene: TRBJ2-7; abundance: NA; d_gene: TRBD1
CDR3nt: TGTGCCAGCAGTGAAGCCAGGGATGGCAATCAGCCCCAGCATTTT; CDR3aa: CASSEARDGNQPQHF; v_gene: TRBV6-1; j_gene: TRBJ1-5; abundance: NA; d_gene: NA
CDR3nt: TGTGCCAGCAGGCGGGAGAACACCGGGGAGCTGTTTTTT; CDR3aa: CASRRENTGELFF; v_gene: TRBV6-5; j_gene: TRBJ2-2; abundance: NA; d_gene: NA
CDR3nt: TGTGCCAGCAGCCCTTGGACAGGGGGAATCTGGACTGAAGCTTTCTTT; CDR3aa: CASSPWTGGIWTEAFF; v_gene: TRBV7-3; j_gene: TRBJ1-1; abundance: once; d_gene: TRBD1
CDR3nt: TGTGCCAGCAGCTTAGCGTACGCTAGCGGGGTGAATGAGCAGTTCTTC; CDR3aa: CASSLAYASGVNEQFF; v_gene: TRBV7-6; j_gene: TRBJ2-1; abundance: few; d_gene: TRBD2
CDR3nt: TGCGCCAGCAGCTTGGGTCGACTAGCGGGGGCCGCTAGCACAGATACGCAGTATTTT; CDR3aa: CASSLGRLAGAASTDTQYF; v_gene: TRBV5-1; j_gene: TRBJ2-3; abundance: NA; d_gene: TRBD2
CDR3nt: TGTGCCAGCAGCAAATCTAACTATGGCTACACCTTC; CDR3aa: CASSKSNYGYTF; v_gene: TRBV28; j_gene: TRBJ1-2; abundance: NA; d_gene: NA
CDR3nt: TGCGCCAGCAGCTTTGGGGACAGGGGGTTTACGGATGAGCAGTTCTTC; CDR3aa: CASSFGDRGFTDEQFF; v_gene: TRBV5-1; j_gene: TRBJ2-1; abundance: NA; d_gene: TRBD1
CDR3nt: TGTGCCTGGACCCAAAGGGGAACCGGTGGCTACACCTTC; CDR3aa: CAWTQRGTGGYTF; v_gene: TRBV30; j_gene: TRBJ1-2; abundance: NA; d_gene: NA
CDR3nt: TGTGCCAGCAGTGCGGACAGGGAAGATACGCAGTATTTT; CDR3aa: CASSADREDTQYF; v_gene: TRBV6-6; j_gene: TRBJ2-3; abundance: NA; d_gene: TRBD1
CDR3nt: TGTGCCAGCAGCCCGACTAGCGGGGCTACCGGGGAGCTGTTTTTT; CDR3aa: CASSPTSGATGELFF; v_gene: TRBV3-1/TRBV3-2; j_gene: TRBJ2-2; abundance: NA; d_gene: TRBD2
CDR3nt: TGTGCCAGCAGCTTTAGCGGAACGAACACCGGGGAGCTGTTTTTT; CDR3aa: CASSFSGTNTGELFF; v_gene: TRBV9; j_gene: TRBJ2-2; abundance: NA; d_gene: NA